The 6 T cell receptor beta chains presented below share a single source sample, sequenced in a study of blood T cell repertoires in COVID-19. TCRdb keeps only in-frame clones here, not all; method: immunoSEQ multiplex PCR. The repertoire includes about 100,000 clones, roughly nine tenths of them detected once, and less than 2.5% sits in the top ten. Source material: peripheral blood. These receptors all stem from a man aged 45 to 65 with active COVID-19.

The chain is built from TRBV9 and TRBJ2-1; 8 bases are a match to TRBD2. The CDR3 totals 14 residues. Germline V gene sequence: CDR1 SGDLS, CDR2 YYNGEE. Unmatched junction bases numbered 2, after V lost 0 bases and J lost 6 bases. CDR3: CASSVELAVNEQFF. The CDR3, as DNA: TGTGCCAGCAGCGTAGAACTAGCGGTCAATGAGCAGTTCTTC.

The genes are TRBV24-1 and TRBJ2-3; 7 bases fit TRBD1. Germline values: CDR1 KGHDR, CDR2 SFDVKD. CDR3 length equals 18 residues. The trim removed 4 bases at V and 2 bases at J, leaving 14 bases unmatched. The CDR3 loop reads CATSDRWDSCPLTDTQYF. The DNA of the CDR3 is TGTGCCACCAGTGACCGATGGGACAGCTGCCCCCTCACAGATACGCAGTATTTT.

The chain recombines TRBV5-1 with TRBJ2-3; possibly TRBD1 for D (5 bases). Germline loops: CDR1 SGHRS, CDR2 YFSETQ. Deletions cut 2 bases from V and 1 base from J, with 14 bases between. CDR3 length equals 16 residues. DNA for the CDR3: TGCGCCAGCAGCTTCGGCCAGGGATACGGCACAGATACGCAGTATTTT. It encodes CASSFGQGYGTDTQYF. Full variable domain (rest looked up from reference TRBV5-1 and TRBJ2-3): KAGVTQTPRYLIKTRGQQVTLSCSPISGHRSVSWYQQTPGQGLQFLFEYFSETQRNKGNFPGRFSGRQFSNSRSEMNVSTLELGDSALYLCASSFGQGYGTDTQYFGPGTRLTVL.

This clone has only one observation. V is TRBV6-6 and J is TRBJ1-5; D perhaps matches TRBD1 (5 bases). The CDR3 extends over 14 amino acids. Trimming left V 7 bases short and J 0 bases short, with 10 bases between. CDR1 and CDR2 from the germline V gene are MNHNY and SVGAGI (reference sequence). The CDR3 loop reads CASTGGYSNQPQHF. CDR3 coding DNA: TGTGCCAGCACCGGGGGTTATAGCAATCAGCCCCAGCATTTT.

The rearrangement joins TRBV5-4 to TRBJ1-2; D perhaps matches TRBD1 (6 bases). The V gene lost 4 bases and the J gene lost 3 bases, with 13 bases spanning the gap. Germline V gene sequence: CDR1 SGHNT, CDR2 YYREEE (reference sequence). The CDR3 contains 14 residues. The CDR3 nucleotides are TGTGCCAGCAGCCGACAGGTGGGGGACTATGGCTACACCTTC. It encodes CASSRQVGDYGYTF.

This chain uses TRBV27 with TRBJ2-1, with 8 bases fitting TRBD1. This CDR3 has 14 amino acids. V lost 5 bases, J lost 3 bases, and 3 bases stayed unmatched. The germline gives CDR1 MNHEY, CDR2 SMNVEV (reference sequence). Written as DNA, the CDR3 is TGTGCCAGCAGTACGACAGGGGTCTACAATGAGCAGTTCTTC. This gives the protein CASSTTGVYNEQFF.